The 23 T cell receptor beta chains listed next were all sequenced from one sample in a study of PD-L1 blockade in urothelial cancer. Specified time point: peripheral blood 6 weeks after treatment start. TCRdb's table, derived via immunoSEQ multiplex PCR, lists solely in-frame clones and lacks some. The sample has 40,000 to 50,000 clones, around 82% seen once. The sequencing used PBMCs, collected around atezolizumab (anti-PD-L1) treatment. These receptors were collected from a man aged 60-69 years with urothelial cancer.

This rearrangement joins TRBV10-2 to TRBJ2-3; TRBD2 might be the D (6 bases). Germline lookup yields CDR1 WSHSY and CDR2 SAAADI. V lost 7 bases, J lost 3 bases, and 14 bases lay in between. This CDR3 has 14 amino acids. The CDR3, as DNA: TGCGCCAGCACCGAAAGTGCGGGGACAGATACGCAGTATTTT. It translates to CASTESAGTDTQYF.

The chain couples TRBV6-6 to TRBJ2-1; D is possibly TRBD2 (5 bases). The CDR3 spans 12 residues. Per the germline V gene, CDR1 is MNHNY and CDR2 is SVGAGI (reference sequence). The ends were cut back, 8 bases at V and 3 bases at J, with 8 bases in the middle. CDR3 region: CASGSYYNEQFF. The CDR3 bases are TGTGCCAGCGGGAGCTACTACAATGAGCAGTTCTTC.

The gene calls are TRBV10-3 and TRBJ1-5, with D maybe TRBD1 (6 bases). CDR1 and CDR2 from the germline V gene are ENHRY and SYGVKD. The CDR3 spans 14 residues. V lost 6 bases to trimming and J lost 5 bases, with 14 bases between them. The CDR3 here is CAISPTGSYQPQHF. CDR3 in DNA: TGTGCCATCAGCCCTACAGGGAGTTATCAGCCCCAGCATTTT.

The rearrangement joins TRBV4-2 to TRBJ1-4; D is undetermined. V gave up 5 bases and J gave up 5 bases, with 24 bases separating them. Germline CDR1 is LGHNA and CDR2 is YNFKEQ. The CDR3 consists of 18 residues. The CDR3: CASSYSIGSTPSNEKLFF. CDR3 nucleotide sequence: TGTGCCAGCAGCTACAGTATCGGCAGCACCCCATCGAATGAAAAACTGTTTTTT.

This chain uses TRBV7-2 with TRBJ1-5; D gene unclear. This CDR3 is built from 12 residues. Germline assignment: CDR1 SGHTA and CDR2 FQGNSA. The germline V and J ends were trimmed by 5 bases and 4 bases, with 6 bases remaining between them. This CDR3 is CASSTENQPQHF. CDR3 nucleotide sequence: TGTGCCAGCAGCACAGAGAATCAGCCCCAGCATTTT.

The chain links TRBV15 to TRBJ1-1; D not resolved. The CDR3 has 14 amino acids. CDR1 LNHNV and CDR2 YYDKDF come from the germline V gene (reference sequence). V lost 2 bases, J lost 1 base, and 8 bases lay in between. CDR3 in DNA: TGTGCCACCAGCAGACCGAGCCCGAACACTGAAGCTTTCTTT. It encodes CATSRPSPNTEAFF.

This chain joins TRBV19 and TRBJ2-1; 12 bases map to TRBD2. CDR1 and CDR2 from the germline V gene are LNHDA and SQIVND (reference sequence). The V and J ends lost 1 base and 7 bases, in that order; junction bases with no gene match: 8. The CDR3 consists of 17 residues. The CDR3 sequence: CASSIVMTSGGGNEQFF. The CDR3 nucleotides are TGTGCCAGTAGTATAGTAATGACTAGCGGGGGTGGAAATGAGCAGTTCTTC. Drawing the rest from reference TRBV19 and TRBJ2-1, the complete variable domain is DGGITQSPKYLFRKEGQNVTLSCEQNLNHDAMYWYRQDPGQGLRLIYYSQIVNDFQKGDIAEGYSVSREKKESFPLTVTSAQKNPTAFYLCASSIVMTSGGGNEQFFGPGTRLTVL.

The chain combines TRBV27 with TRBJ2-7; TRBD1 agrees at 10 bases. In germline, CDR1 is MNHEY, CDR2 SMNVEV (reference sequence). J gave up 3 bases and V 2 bases, and 4 bases lay outside the gene matches. The CDR3 is made up of 15 amino acids. The CDR3 spells CASSLRWDRGYEQYF. In nucleotides, the CDR3 is TGTGCCAGCAGTTTAAGATGGGACAGGGGCTACGAGCAGTACTTC.

V usage is TRBV25-1 and J usage is TRBJ1-3; no clear D. The length of the CDR3 is 16 residues. Germline CDR1 MGHDK, CDR2 SYGVNS. V dropped 0 bases and J dropped 0 bases, with 9 bases sitting between them. This chain's CDR3 is CASSEYHSYSGNTIYF. Here the CDR3 DNA reads TGTGCCAGCAGTGAATACCACAGCTACTCTGGAAACACCATATATTTT.

CDR3 sequence (DNA): TGTGCCAGCAGTTTATCCTGGGGACAGGGCCCCTACGAGCAGTACTTC. It translates to CASSLSWGQGPYEQYF. This chain joins TRBV27 and TRBJ2-7, with 9 bases aligning to TRBD1. CDR1 is MNHEY and CDR2 is SMNVEV in the germline V gene (reference sequence). V lost 0 bases, J lost 2 bases, and 5 bases stayed unmatched. The CDR3 contains 16 residues.

The rearrangement joins TRBV27 to TRBJ2-1, with 14 bases identical to TRBD2. V shed 2 bases and J 3 bases; nucleotides not matched to a gene: 24. CDR1 and CDR2 from the germline V gene are MNHEY and SMNVEV (reference sequence). The CDR3 spans 24 residues. DNA for the CDR3: TGTGCCAGCAGTTTACGAGCCGGGGGACTAGCGGGAGTTACAGGGGAAGTGGGCTACAATGAGCAGTTCTTC. Translated: CASSLRAGGLAGVTGEVGYNEQFF.

The chain combines TRBV10-3 with TRBJ1-2, with a weak D call TRBD1 (6 bases). Germline V lookup: CDR1 ENHRY, CDR2 SYGVKD. The CDR3 length is 12 residues. Trimming took 5 bases from V and 6 from J, leaving 10 bases between them. The CDR3 nucleotides read TGTGCCATCAGTAAAGGGGGAAATGGCTACACCTTC. Amino acid sequence: CAISKGGNGYTF.

The rearrangement links TRBV19 to TRBJ1-2, with 8 bases that match TRBD1. Germline assignment: CDR1 LNHDA and CDR2 SQIVND (reference sequence). CDR3 size: 12 residues. The junction had 3 bases not matched to a gene; V was cut back by 5 bases and J by 7 bases. This chain's CDR3 is CASSSGQGGYTF. In DNA form, the CDR3 reads TGTGCCAGTAGTTCAGGACAGGGTGGCTACACCTTC. The whole variable domain, remainder taken from reference TRBV19 and TRBJ1-2, is DGGITQSPKYLFRKEGQNVTLSCEQNLNHDAMYWYRQDPGQGLRLIYYSQIVNDFQKGDIAEGYSVSREKKESFPLTVTSAQKNPTAFYLCASSSGQGGYTFGSGTRLTVV.

This clone was detected a few times. V and J are TRBV7-9 and TRBJ2-1; 11 nucleotides match TRBD2. The V and J ends lost 1 base and 9 bases, in that order; junction bases with no gene match: 8. This CDR3 is built from 16 residues. Germline CDR1 and CDR2: SEHNR and FQNEAQ (reference sequence). CDR3 DNA: TGTGCCAGCAGCTTAGGCAATAGCGGGGGGGCGTTTGAGCAGTTCTTC. Amino acid sequence: CASSLGNSGGAFEQFF. The whole variable domain, filled in from reference TRBV7-9 and TRBJ2-1, reads DTGVSQNPRHKITKRGQNVTFRCDPISEHNRLYWYRQTLGQGPEFLTYFQNEAQLEKSRLLSDRFSAERPKGSFSTLEIQRTEQGDSAMYLCASSLGNSGGAFEQFFGPGTRLTVL.

Only a few counts were recorded for this clone. The chain recombines TRBV28 with TRBJ1-2; the match to TRBD1 covers 10 bases. The V and J ends lost 8 bases and 5 bases, in that order; junction bases with no gene match: 5. The CDR3 has 13 residues. Per the germline V gene, CDR1 is MDHEN and CDR2 is SYDVKM. CDR3 bases: TGTGCCAGCGGACAGGGGGACCCATATGGCTACACCTTC. Translating it yields CASGQGDPYGYTF.

The rearrangement joins TRBV19 to TRBJ2-5, with 9 bases aligning to TRBD2. The germline gives CDR1 LNHDA, CDR2 SQIVND (reference sequence). CDR3 length: 16 amino acids. J was trimmed by 5 bases and V by 8 bases; bases with no gene match: 15. DNA for the CDR3: TGTGCCAGTTCAACCACGGGCGGGAGGGTGGGGGAGACCCAGTACTTC. Translation: CASSTTGGRVGETQYF.

The J gene is TRBJ1-5, the V gene TRBV6-1, with D possibly TRBD1 on 5 matching bases. The CDR3 loop spans 16 amino acids. Per germline, CDR1 MNHNS and CDR2 SASEGT. V was pared by 1 base and J by 9 bases, with 19 bases between. The CDR3 region has the DNA TGTGCCAGCAGTGAAGAGTTCAGGACAACCTTCGGGCCCCAGCATTTT. Translation: CASSEEFRTTFGPQHF.

This rearrangement joins TRBV18 to TRBJ1-1; 9 nucleotides agree with TRBD1. The trim removed 4 bases at V and 0 bases at J, leaving 6 bases unmatched. CDR1 is KGHSH and CDR2 is LQKENI in the germline V gene. The CDR3 covers 16 residues. The CDR3 bases are TGTGCCAGCTCACTTTCGGGGACAGGGATGAACACTGAAGCTTTCTTT. Its translation: CASSLSGTGMNTEAFF.

The chain carries TRBV6-5 and TRBJ2-5; D is possibly TRBD2 (7 bases). The V end was cut by 5 bases, the J end by 3 bases, with 16 bases between. The CDR3 extends over 15 amino acids. Germline lookup yields CDR1 MNHEY and CDR2 SVGAGI. In DNA, the CDR3 is TGTGCCAGCAGTCCCCTAGGGGGGGGGAAAGAGACCCAGTACTTC. This sequence encodes CASSPLGGGKETQYF.

The rearrangement uses TRBV5-4 and TRBJ1-1; TRBD1 might be the D (5 bases). There are 14 residues in the CDR3. Trimming removed 0 bases at V and 5 bases at J, with 11 bases between. Germline V lookup: CDR1 SGHNT, CDR2 YYREEE (reference sequence). This chain's CDR3 is CASSLDIDSTEAFF. DNA for the CDR3: TGTGCCAGCAGCTTGGATATAGACAGTACTGAAGCTTTCTTT.

V and J are TRBV28 and TRBJ1-2, with 7 bases fitting TRBD1. The CDR3 covers 12 residues. Germline CDR1 MDHEN, CDR2 SYDVKM. V dropped 6 bases and J dropped 7; count of bases not matched to a gene: 5. As DNA, the CDR3 is TGTGCCAGCAGCTCTAACAGGGGTGGCTACACCTTC. Translating it yields CASSSNRGGYTF.

The chain recombines TRBV5-1 with TRBJ2-3; 8 positions agree with TRBD2. Trimming took 7 bases from V and 2 from J; bases not matched to a gene: 6. Germline assignment: CDR1 SGHRS and CDR2 YFSETQ. The CDR3 consists of 14 residues. The CDR3 coding sequence is TGCGCCAGCGCCGGGGGGGGGCTCACAGATACGCAGTATTTT. Translated, it gives CASAGGGLTDTQYF.

The genes are TRBV29-1 and TRBJ2-7; 7 bases are shared with TRBD1. V gave up 4 bases and J gave up 2 bases; unmatched junction bases: 5. The CDR3 has 13 residues. Germline lookup yields CDR1 SQVTM and CDR2 ANQGSEA. The CDR3 sequence: CSVASQGAYEQYF. The CDR3 DNA reads TGCAGCGTTGCGTCTCAGGGGGCCTACGAGCAGTACTTC.